This T cell receptor beta chain was sequenced during a study of OX40 agonist ivuxolimab in advanced cancers. Regarding the study as a whole: At doses 0.1 to 3.0 mg/kg, CD4+ and CD8+ clones expanded.

Using immunoSEQ multiplex PCR, the repertoire was profiled, and TCRdb retains in-frame clones only, with some absent. The sample holds about 14,000 clones, about 88% seen once. On this clone itself: Its specificity is not known.

Germline assignment: CDR1 SGHTA and CDR2 FQGTGA. J was trimmed by 9 bases and V by 4 bases; bases with no gene match: 6. This CDR3 is built from 15 residues. The sample here was CD4+ or CD8+ T cells sorted from blood, taken in a trial of the OX40 agonist ivuxolimab. V and J are TRBV7-3 and TRBJ2-1; TRBD2 matches at 13 bases. This TCR came from an adult with an advanced solid tumor such as melanoma, head and neck, liver or kidney cancer. CDR3 sequence (DNA): TGTGCCAGCAGCTCAAGGACTAGCGGGGGCCCTGAGCAGTTCTTC. Encoded protein: CASSSRTSGGPEQFF.